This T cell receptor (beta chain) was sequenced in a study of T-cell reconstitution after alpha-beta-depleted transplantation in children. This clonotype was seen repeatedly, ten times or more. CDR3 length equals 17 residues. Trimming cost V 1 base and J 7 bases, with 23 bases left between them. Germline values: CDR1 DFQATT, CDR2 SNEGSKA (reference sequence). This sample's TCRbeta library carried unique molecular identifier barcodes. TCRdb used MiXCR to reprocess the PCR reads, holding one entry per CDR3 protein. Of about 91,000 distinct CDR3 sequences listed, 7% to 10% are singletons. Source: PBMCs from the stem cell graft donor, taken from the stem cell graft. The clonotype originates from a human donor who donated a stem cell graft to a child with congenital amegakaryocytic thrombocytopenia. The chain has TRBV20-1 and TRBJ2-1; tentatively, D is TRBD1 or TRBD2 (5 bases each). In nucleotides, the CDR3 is TGCAGTGCTAGAGTTGCCCGGGACCCACGACGACTGAATGAGCAGTTCTTC. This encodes CSARVARDPRRLNEQFF.